This T cell receptor beta chain was obtained from a study of patients and donors after allogeneic stem cell transplantation. Germline CDR1 and CDR2: DFQATT and SNEGSKA (reference sequence). V shed 5 bases and J 2 bases; nucleotides not matched to a gene: 10. The CDR3 contains 15 residues. One entry per CDR3 protein results from TCRdb running MiXCR on the RT-PCR reads. The top ten clones hold under 14% of a sample with approximately 200,000 distinct CDR3 sequences, roughly 38% of them seen once. This sequence was found in a human donor who was either an allogeneic HSCT recipient or a stem cell or donor lymphocyte infusion donor (not recorded which). It is not recorded whose cells these are; they may come from a transplant donor. This chain uses TRBV20-1 with TRBJ1-2, with 8 bases identical to TRBD1. The sample comprised blood, either unsorted or a sorted T cell fraction (not recorded which). The CDR3: CSASDREKPNYGYTF. Here the CDR3 DNA reads TGCAGTGCTTCGGACAGGGAGAAACCAAACTATGGCTACACCTTC.